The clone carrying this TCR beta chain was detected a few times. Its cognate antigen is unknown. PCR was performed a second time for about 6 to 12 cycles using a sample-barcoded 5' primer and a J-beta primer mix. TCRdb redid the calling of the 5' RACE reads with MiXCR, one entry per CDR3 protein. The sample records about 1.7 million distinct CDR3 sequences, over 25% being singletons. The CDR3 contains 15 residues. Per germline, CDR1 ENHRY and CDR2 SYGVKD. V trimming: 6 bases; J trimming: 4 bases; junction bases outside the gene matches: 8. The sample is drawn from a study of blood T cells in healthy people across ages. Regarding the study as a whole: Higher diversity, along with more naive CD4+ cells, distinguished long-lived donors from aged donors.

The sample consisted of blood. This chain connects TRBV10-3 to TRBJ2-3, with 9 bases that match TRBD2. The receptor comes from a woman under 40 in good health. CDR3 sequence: CAISSGLARADTQYF. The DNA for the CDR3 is TGTGCCATCAGCTCGGGACTAGCCAGGGCAGATACGCAGTATTTT.